Listed below are T cell receptor beta chains from one sample, sequenced in a study of OX40 agonist ivuxolimab in advanced cancers. Assay: immunoSEQ multiplex PCR; the TCRdb copy retains only in-frame clones and omits some. Here the sample spans 46,000 or so clones, 75% to 80% being singletons. Sequenced material: CD4+ or CD8+ T cells sorted from blood, taken in a trial of the OX40 agonist ivuxolimab. All receptors come from an adult with an advanced solid tumor such as melanoma, head and neck, liver or kidney cancer. Each CDR3 is given with its conserved first and last residue. The D gene is left open where the match is weak. Clone size, where shown, is once, few, many, or a class for clones that have expanded.

V gene: TRBV5-4; D gene: .; J gene: TRBJ1-4; clone size: .; CDR3 DNA: TGTGCCAGCAGCCTACAGGGTCCCAATGAAAAACTGTTTTTT; CDR3 protein: CASSLQGPNEKLFF
V gene: TRBV27; D gene: TRBD2; J gene: TRBJ2-7; clone size: .; CDR3 DNA: TGTGCCAGCAGTTTATCCCGGACTAGCGGGAGTGGCTCCTACGAGCAGTACTTC; CDR3 protein: CASSLSRTSGSGSYEQYF
V gene: TRBV7-9; D gene: TRBD1; J gene: TRBJ1-6; clone size: .; CDR3 DNA: TGTGCCAGCAGCGAGGACAGGGGGATCAATAATTCACCCCTCCACTTT; CDR3 protein: CASSEDRGINNSPLHF
V gene: TRBV5-1; D gene: TRBD1; J gene: TRBJ1-1; clone size: .; CDR3 DNA: TGCGCCAGCAGCCCCTGGGACAGGGACACTGAAGCTTTCTTT; CDR3 protein: CASSPWDRDTEAFF
V gene: TRBV11-2; D gene: .; J gene: TRBJ2-7; clone size: .; CDR3 DNA: TGTGCCAGCAGCCCCCGGGACGGAGCGAGCGGAACTTACGAGCAGTACTTC; CDR3 protein: CASSPRDGASGTYEQYF
V gene: TRBV5-6; D gene: .; J gene: TRBJ2-7; clone size: .; CDR3 DNA: TGTGCCAGCAGCTTGGACGGATACTACGAGCAGTACTTC; CDR3 protein: CASSLDGYYEQYF
V gene: TRBV6-5; D gene: .; J gene: TRBJ1-5; clone size: .; CDR3 DNA: TGTGCCAGCAGGCAGGGGACGCGTCAGCCCCAGCATTTT; CDR3 protein: CASRQGTRQPQHF
V gene: TRBV11-3; D gene: .; J gene: TRBJ2-3; clone size: .; CDR3 DNA: TGTGCCAGCAGCTTAGGAGGACTCCGCACAGATACGCAGTATTTT; CDR3 protein: CASSLGGLRTDTQYF
V gene: TRBV9; D gene: .; J gene: TRBJ1-6; clone size: .; CDR3 DNA: TGTGCCAGCAGCGGCGGCCGGCTGAGCTCCTATAATTCACCCCTCCACTTT; CDR3 protein: CASSGGRLSSYNSPLHF
V gene: TRBV7-3; D gene: .; J gene: TRBJ2-1; clone size: .; CDR3 DNA: TGTGCCAGCAGCTTAACTGGTGTAGCGGTTGACAATGAGCAGTTCTTC; CDR3 protein: CASSLTGVAVDNEQFF
V gene: TRBV6-5; D gene: .; J gene: TRBJ2-7; clone size: .; CDR3 DNA: TGTGCCAGCAGACCCCAGGGTGGCGAGCAGTACTTC; CDR3 protein: CASRPQGGEQYF
V gene: TRBV10-2; D gene: TRBD1; J gene: TRBJ1-5; clone size: .; CDR3 DNA: TGCGCCAGCAGTCCAGGGACAGGGGGCTGGAGCAATCAGCCCCAGCATTTT; CDR3 protein: CASSPGTGGWSNQPQHF
V gene: TRBV19; D gene: .; J gene: TRBJ2-2; clone size: .; CDR3 DNA: TGTGCCAGTACCGGGTACCTGAGCACCGGGGAGCTGTTTTTT; CDR3 protein: CASTGYLSTGELFF
V gene: TRBV18; D gene: TRBD1; J gene: TRBJ1-5; clone size: .; CDR3 DNA: TGTGCCAGCTCACCACCCGGAGCAAACAGGGGAAATCAGCCCCAGCATTTT; CDR3 protein: CASSPPGANRGNQPQHF
V gene: TRBV5-1; D gene: .; J gene: TRBJ1-1; clone size: .; CDR3 DNA: TGCGCCAGCAGCTCGGGACTGAGGAACACTGAAGCTTTCTTT; CDR3 protein: CASSSGLRNTEAFF
V gene: TRBV2; D gene: .; J gene: TRBJ1-5; clone size: many; CDR3 DNA: TGTGCCAGCCACAGGGTTAGTAATCAGCCCCAGCATTTT; CDR3 protein: CASHRVSNQPQHF
V gene: TRBV27; D gene: .; J gene: TRBJ1-1; clone size: .; CDR3 DNA: TGTGCCAGCAGTTACCAAGCGTACACTGAAGCTTTCTTT; CDR3 protein: CASSYQAYTEAFF
V gene: TRBV28; D gene: .; J gene: TRBJ1-1; clone size: .; CDR3 DNA: TGTGCCAGCAGTCGATTACAGGGGAACACTGAAGCTTTCTTT; CDR3 protein: CASSRLQGNTEAFF
V gene: TRBV28; D gene: TRBD1; J gene: TRBJ1-5; clone size: .; CDR3 DNA: TGTGCCAGCAGGAGACAGGGGGGTATTCAGCCCCAGCATTTT; CDR3 protein: CASRRQGGIQPQHF
V gene: TRBV6-1; D gene: TRBD2; J gene: TRBJ2-1; clone size: .; CDR3 DNA: TGTGCCAGCATGGCCGGGAGGAGGCGCAATGAGCAGTTCTTC; CDR3 protein: CASMAGRRRNEQFF
V gene: TRBV28; D gene: .; J gene: TRBJ2-7; clone size: few; CDR3 DNA: TGTGCCAGCAGTTTTAGGGGACGTGGCGAGCAGTACTTC; CDR3 protein: CASSFRGRGEQYF
V gene: TRBV14; D gene: TRBD2; J gene: TRBJ2-7; clone size: once; CDR3 DNA: TGTGCCAGCAGCCAAGACGGACTAGCCCGTTCCCCACAGTACTTC; CDR3 protein: CASSQDGLARSPQYF
V gene: TRBV28; D gene: .; J gene: TRBJ1-2; clone size: .; CDR3 DNA: TGTGCCAGCAGTTTTTTCCATGGCTACACCTTC; CDR3 protein: CASSFFHGYTF
V gene: TRBV11-3; D gene: .; J gene: TRBJ2-2; clone size: .; CDR3 DNA: TGTGCCAGCAGCTTAGGATCGTCCGGGGAGCTGTTTTTT; CDR3 protein: CASSLGSSGELFF
V gene: TRBV5-4; D gene: TRBD2; J gene: TRBJ2-4; clone size: .; CDR3 DNA: TGTGCCAGCAGCTTGGGACCGCGGGAGGCAAACATTCAGTACTTC; CDR3 protein: CASSLGPREANIQYF
V gene: TRBV14; D gene: TRBD2; J gene: TRBJ2-5; clone size: .; CDR3 DNA: TGTGCCAGCAGCCAGACTAGCGGGGCGCAAGAGACCCAGTACTTC; CDR3 protein: CASSQTSGAQETQYF
V gene: TRBV2; D gene: .; J gene: TRBJ2-7; clone size: .; CDR3 DNA: TGTGCCAGCAGTACGGACAGCTTAAAAATCTACGAGCAGTACTTC; CDR3 protein: CASSTDSLKIYEQYF
V gene: TRBV6-5; D gene: .; J gene: TRBJ2-7; clone size: .; CDR3 DNA: TGTGCCAGCACCCTAACAGGCGACTACGAGCAGTACTTC; CDR3 protein: CASTLTGDYEQYF
V gene: TRBV9; D gene: .; J gene: TRBJ1-3; clone size: .; CDR3 DNA: TGTGCCAGCAGCCCCCAGGGTTCTGGAAACACCATATATTTT; CDR3 protein: CASSPQGSGNTIYF
V gene: TRBV4-1; D gene: TRBD2; J gene: TRBJ2-1; clone size: .; CDR3 DNA: TGCGCCAGCAGCCAAAAGGGGACTAGCGCCCAAAGCTCCTACAATGAGCAGTTCTTC; CDR3 protein: CASSQKGTSAQSSYNEQFF
V gene: TRBV7-6; D gene: .; J gene: TRBJ2-7; clone size: .; CDR3 DNA: TGTGCCAGCAGGCCAACGTCCAATACAGGCTACGAGCAGTACTTC; CDR3 protein: CASRPTSNTGYEQYF
V gene: TRBV28; D gene: .; J gene: TRBJ2-7; clone size: .; CDR3 DNA: TGTGCCAGCGGGATGCTCTACGAGCAGTACTTC; CDR3 protein: CASGMLYEQYF
V gene: TRBV5-1; D gene: .; J gene: TRBJ1-2; clone size: .; CDR3 DNA: TGCGCCAGCAGCCCAGACCCCCAAGCCTTCGGCTACACCTTC; CDR3 protein: CASSPDPQAFGYTF
V gene: TRBV29-1; D gene: TRBD1; J gene: TRBJ1-2; clone size: .; CDR3 DNA: TGCAGCGCCAGTAGGGGGACAGGGAACCCCCAAGGATACTATGGCTACACCTTC; CDR3 protein: CSASRGTGNPQGYYGYTF
V gene: TRBV6-1; D gene: .; J gene: TRBJ1-4; clone size: once; CDR3 DNA: TGTGCCAGCAGTGATGGGTGGAATGAAAAACTGTTTTTT; CDR3 protein: CASSDGWNEKLFF
V gene: TRBV5-1; D gene: .; J gene: TRBJ1-2; clone size: .; CDR3 DNA: TGCGCCAGCAGCTTGGCCCAAAGTGAGGCGGGGTATGGCTACACCTTC; CDR3 protein: CASSLAQSEAGYGYTF
V gene: TRBV2; D gene: .; J gene: TRBJ1-2; clone size: .; CDR3 DNA: TGTGCCAGCAGGGTGGGGGGGTATGGCTACACCTTC; CDR3 protein: CASRVGGYGYTF
V gene: TRBV11-2; D gene: .; J gene: TRBJ2-3; clone size: .; CDR3 DNA: TGTGCCAGCAGCCCCACTCAACTTAGCACAGATACGCAGTATTTT; CDR3 protein: CASSPTQLSTDTQYF
V gene: TRBV14; D gene: TRBD1; J gene: TRBJ2-2; clone size: .; CDR3 DNA: TGTGCCAGCAGCTCATACAGGGGGAAGAACACCGGGGAGCTGTTTTTT; CDR3 protein: CASSSYRGKNTGELFF